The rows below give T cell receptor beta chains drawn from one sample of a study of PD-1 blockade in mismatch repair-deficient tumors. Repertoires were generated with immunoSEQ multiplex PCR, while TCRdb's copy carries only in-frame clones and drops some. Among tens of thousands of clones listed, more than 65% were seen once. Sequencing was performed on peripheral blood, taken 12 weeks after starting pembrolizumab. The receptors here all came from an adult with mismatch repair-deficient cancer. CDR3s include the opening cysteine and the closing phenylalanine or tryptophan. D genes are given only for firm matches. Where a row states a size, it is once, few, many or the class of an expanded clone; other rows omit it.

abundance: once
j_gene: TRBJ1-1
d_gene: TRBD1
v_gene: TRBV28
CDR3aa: CASTLTGGEIEAFF
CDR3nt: TGTGCCAGCACCTTGACAGGGGGGGAGATTGAAGCTTTCTTT

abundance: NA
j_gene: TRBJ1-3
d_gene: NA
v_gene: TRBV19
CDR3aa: CASSTLTELGGNTIYF
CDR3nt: TGTGCCAGTAGTACCCTGACAGAGCTGGGTGGAAACACCATATATTTT

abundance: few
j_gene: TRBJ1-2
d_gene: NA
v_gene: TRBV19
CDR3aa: CASKKESSYGYTF
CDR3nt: TGTGCCAGTAAAAAGGAGTCGAGCTATGGCTACACCTTC

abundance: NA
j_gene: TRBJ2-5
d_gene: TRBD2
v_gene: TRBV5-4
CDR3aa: CASSLELAPQETQYF
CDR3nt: TGTGCCAGCAGCTTGGAACTAGCGCCCCAAGAGACCCAGTACTTC

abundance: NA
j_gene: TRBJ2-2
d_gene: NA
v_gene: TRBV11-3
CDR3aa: CASSSGNTGELFF
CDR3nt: TGTGCCAGCAGTTCAGGGAACACCGGGGAGCTGTTTTTT

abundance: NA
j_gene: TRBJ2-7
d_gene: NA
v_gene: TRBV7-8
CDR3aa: CASSLYLSYEQYF
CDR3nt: TGTGCCAGCAGCTTATATCTCTCCTACGAGCAGTACTTC

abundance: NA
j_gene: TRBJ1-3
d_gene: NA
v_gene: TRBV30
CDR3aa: CALGTSGNTIYF
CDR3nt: TGTGCTTTAGGGACCTCTGGAAACACCATATATTTT

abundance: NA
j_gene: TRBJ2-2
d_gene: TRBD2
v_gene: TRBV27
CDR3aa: CASSLRASGNGELFF
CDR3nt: TGTGCCAGCAGTTTAAGGGCTAGCGGGAACGGGGAGCTGTTTTTT

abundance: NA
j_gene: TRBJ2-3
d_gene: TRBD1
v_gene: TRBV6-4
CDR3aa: CASGTGETDTQYF
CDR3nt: TGTGCCAGCGGGACAGGGGAAACAGATACGCAGTATTTT

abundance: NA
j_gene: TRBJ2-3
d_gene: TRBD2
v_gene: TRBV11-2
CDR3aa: CASSSPTSGRTDTQYF
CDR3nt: TGTGCCAGCAGCTCCCCGACTAGCGGGAGGACAGATACGCAGTATTTT

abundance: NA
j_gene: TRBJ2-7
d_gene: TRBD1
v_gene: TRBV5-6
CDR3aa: CASSLGEQGLRYF
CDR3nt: TGTGCCAGCAGCTTGGGGGAACAGGGGTTGCGGTACTTC

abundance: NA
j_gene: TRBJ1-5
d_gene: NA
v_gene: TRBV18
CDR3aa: CASSPLEGQPQHF
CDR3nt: TGTGCCAGCTCACCTCTCGAGGGTCAGCCCCAGCATTTT

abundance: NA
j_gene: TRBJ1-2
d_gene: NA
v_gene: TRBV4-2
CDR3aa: CASSQVSGGHYGYTF
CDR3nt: TGTGCCAGCAGCCAAGTCTCCGGCGGCCACTATGGCTACACCTTC

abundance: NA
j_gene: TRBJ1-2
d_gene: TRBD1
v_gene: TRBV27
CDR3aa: CASGRDREGGYTF
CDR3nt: TGTGCCAGCGGCCGGGACAGGGAGGGTGGCTACACCTTC

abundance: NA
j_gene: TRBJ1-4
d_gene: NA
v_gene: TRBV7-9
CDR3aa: CASSPADRGVNEKLFF
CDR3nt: TGTGCCAGCAGCCCCGCCGATCGGGGTGTCAATGAAAAACTGTTTTTT

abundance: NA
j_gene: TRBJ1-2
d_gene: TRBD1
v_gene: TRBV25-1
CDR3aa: CASSGDRGQGGYTF
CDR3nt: TGTGCCAGCAGTGGGGACAGGGGGCAAGGTGGCTACACCTTC

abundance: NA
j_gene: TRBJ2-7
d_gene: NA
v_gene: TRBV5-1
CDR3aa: CASSSSWWEQYF
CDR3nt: TGCGCCAGCAGCTCCTCGTGGTGGGAGCAGTACTTC

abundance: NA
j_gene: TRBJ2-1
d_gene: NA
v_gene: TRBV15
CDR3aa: CATSRFRNNEQFF
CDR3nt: TGTGCCACCAGCAGATTCAGGAACAATGAGCAGTTCTTC

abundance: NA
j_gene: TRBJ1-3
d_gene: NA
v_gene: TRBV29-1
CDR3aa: CSVQPFSGNTIYF
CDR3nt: TGCAGCGTACAGCCGTTCTCTGGAAACACCATATATTTT

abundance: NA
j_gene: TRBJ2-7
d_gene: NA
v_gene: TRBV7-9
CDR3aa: CASSSGGPTAEQYF
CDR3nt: TGTGCCAGCAGCTCAGGCGGCCCAACCGCCGAGCAGTACTTC

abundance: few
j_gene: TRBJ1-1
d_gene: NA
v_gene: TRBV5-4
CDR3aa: CASSFEGWTEAFF
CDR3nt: TGTGCCAGCAGCTTCGAGGGATGGACTGAAGCTTTCTTT

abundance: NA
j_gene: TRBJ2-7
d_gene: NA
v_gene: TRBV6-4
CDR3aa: CASSGGLEFEQYF
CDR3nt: TGTGCCAGCAGCGGAGGGCTAGAATTCGAGCAGTACTTC

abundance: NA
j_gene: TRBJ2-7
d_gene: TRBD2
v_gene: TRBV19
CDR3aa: CASSERLAGVGEQYF
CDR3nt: TGTGCCAGTAGTGAACGACTAGCGGGAGTGGGTGAGCAGTACTTC

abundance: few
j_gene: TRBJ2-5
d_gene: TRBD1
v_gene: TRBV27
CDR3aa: CASSLSAGGGPETQYF
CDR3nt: TGTGCCAGCAGTTTATCCGCAGGGGGCGGCCCAGAGACCCAGTACTTC

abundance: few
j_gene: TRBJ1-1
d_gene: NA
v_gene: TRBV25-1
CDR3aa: CASSIKGDEAFF
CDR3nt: TGTGCCAGCAGTATCAAAGGAGATGAAGCTTTCTTT

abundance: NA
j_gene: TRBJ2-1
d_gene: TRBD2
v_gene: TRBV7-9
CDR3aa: CASSLTRDGGNEQFF
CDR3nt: TGTGCCAGCAGCTTAACACGGGACGGGGGGAATGAGCAGTTCTTC

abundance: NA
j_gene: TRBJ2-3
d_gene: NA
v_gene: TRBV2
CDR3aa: CASRRTDHYTDTQYF
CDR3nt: TGTGCCAGCAGGCGGACAGACCACTACACAGATACGCAGTATTTT

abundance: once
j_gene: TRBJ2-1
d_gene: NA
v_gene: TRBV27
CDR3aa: CASSHQGGEVNNEQFF
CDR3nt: TGTGCCAGCAGCCACCAGGGGGGAGAGGTGAACAATGAGCAGTTCTTC

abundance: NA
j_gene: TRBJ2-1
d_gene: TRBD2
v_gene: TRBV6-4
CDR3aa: CASSDTSGESYNEQFF
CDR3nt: TGTGCCAGCAGTGATACTAGCGGGGAAAGCTACAATGAGCAGTTCTTC

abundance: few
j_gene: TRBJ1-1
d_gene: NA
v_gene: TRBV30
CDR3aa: CAWTRDNTEAFF
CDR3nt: TGTGCCTGGACCCGGGACAACACTGAAGCTTTCTTT

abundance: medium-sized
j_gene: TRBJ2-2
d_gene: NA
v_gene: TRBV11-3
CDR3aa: CASSPSENTGELFF
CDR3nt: TGTGCCAGCAGCCCTAGCGAGAACACCGGGGAGCTGTTTTTT

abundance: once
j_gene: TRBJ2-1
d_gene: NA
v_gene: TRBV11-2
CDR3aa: CASSFLREKNNEQFF
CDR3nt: TGTGCCAGCAGCTTCCTCCGGGAAAAAAACAATGAGCAGTTCTTC

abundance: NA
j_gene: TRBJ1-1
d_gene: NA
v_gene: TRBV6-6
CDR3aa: CAIRTDENTEAFF
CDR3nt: TGTGCCATACGAACGGATGAGAACACTGAAGCTTTCTTT

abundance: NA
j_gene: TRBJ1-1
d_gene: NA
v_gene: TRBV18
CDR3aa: CASSTLNTEAFF
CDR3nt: TGTGCCAGCTCAACGCTGAACACTGAAGCTTTCTTT

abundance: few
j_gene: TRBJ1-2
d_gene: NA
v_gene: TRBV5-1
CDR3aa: CASSSSGDYGYTF
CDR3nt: TGCGCCAGCAGCTCGTCAGGGGACTATGGCTACACCTTC

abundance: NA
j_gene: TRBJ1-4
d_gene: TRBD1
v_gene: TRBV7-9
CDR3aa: CASSIQGAWEKLFF
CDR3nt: TGTGCCAGCAGCATACAGGGGGCCTGGGAAAAACTGTTTTTT

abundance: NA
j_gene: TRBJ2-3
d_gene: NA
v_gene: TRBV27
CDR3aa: CASTLFFGSGTDTQYF
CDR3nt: TGTGCCAGCACTCTTTTTTTCGGGAGTGGCACAGATACGCAGTATTTT

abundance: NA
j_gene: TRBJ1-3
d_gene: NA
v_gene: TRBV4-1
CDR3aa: CASSQDGFGGSGNTIYF
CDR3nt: TGCGCCAGCAGCCAAGATGGGTTTGGAGGTTCTGGAAACACCATATATTTT

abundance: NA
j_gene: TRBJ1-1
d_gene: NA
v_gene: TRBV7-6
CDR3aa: CASTFTRLGSEAFF
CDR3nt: TGTGCCAGCACCTTTACCCGTTTGGGGAGTGAAGCTTTCTTT

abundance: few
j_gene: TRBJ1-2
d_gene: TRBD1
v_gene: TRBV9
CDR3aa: CASSVGQIPIYGYTF
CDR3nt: TGTGCCAGCAGCGTGGGACAGATCCCTATCTATGGCTACACCTTC

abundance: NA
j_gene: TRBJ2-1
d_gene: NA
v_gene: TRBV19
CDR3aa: CASSFGYNEQFF
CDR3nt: TGTGCCAGTAGTTTCGGTTATAATGAGCAGTTCTTC

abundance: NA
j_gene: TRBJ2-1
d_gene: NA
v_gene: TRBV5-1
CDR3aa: CASSLYGGADEQFF
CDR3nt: TGCGCCAGCAGCTTGTACGGGGGCGCGGATGAGCAGTTCTTC

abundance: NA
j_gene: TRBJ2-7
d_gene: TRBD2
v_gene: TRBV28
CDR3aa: CASSLWTSGKYEQYF
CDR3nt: TGTGCCAGCAGTTTGTGGACTAGCGGGAAATACGAGCAGTACTTC

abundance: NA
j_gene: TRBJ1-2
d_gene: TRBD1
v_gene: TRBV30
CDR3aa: CAWSVRDRALRNYGYTF
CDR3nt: TGTGCCTGGAGTGTACGGGACAGGGCGTTAAGAAACTATGGCTACACCTTC

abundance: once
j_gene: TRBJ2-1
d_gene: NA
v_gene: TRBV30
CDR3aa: CAWSGSRDEQFF
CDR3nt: TGTGCCTGGAGCGGGAGTAGGGATGAGCAGTTCTTC

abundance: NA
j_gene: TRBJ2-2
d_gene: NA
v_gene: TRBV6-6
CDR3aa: CASSYQGLTYGGELFF
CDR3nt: TGTGCCAGCAGTTACCAGGGCCTGACCTATGGTGGGGAGCTGTTTTTT

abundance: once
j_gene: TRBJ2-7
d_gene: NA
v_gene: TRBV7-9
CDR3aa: CASSSHRVYEQYF
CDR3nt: TGTGCCAGCAGCTCGCACAGGGTTTACGAGCAGTACTTC

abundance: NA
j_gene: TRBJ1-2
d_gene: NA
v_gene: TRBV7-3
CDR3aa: CASSRDMGYGYTF
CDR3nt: TGTGCCAGCAGCCGGGACATGGGCTATGGCTACACCTTC

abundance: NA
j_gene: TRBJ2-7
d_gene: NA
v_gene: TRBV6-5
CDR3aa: CASSYSRQAAGNEQYF
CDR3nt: TGTGCCAGCAGTTACTCCCGCCAGGCGGCGGGGAACGAGCAGTACTTC